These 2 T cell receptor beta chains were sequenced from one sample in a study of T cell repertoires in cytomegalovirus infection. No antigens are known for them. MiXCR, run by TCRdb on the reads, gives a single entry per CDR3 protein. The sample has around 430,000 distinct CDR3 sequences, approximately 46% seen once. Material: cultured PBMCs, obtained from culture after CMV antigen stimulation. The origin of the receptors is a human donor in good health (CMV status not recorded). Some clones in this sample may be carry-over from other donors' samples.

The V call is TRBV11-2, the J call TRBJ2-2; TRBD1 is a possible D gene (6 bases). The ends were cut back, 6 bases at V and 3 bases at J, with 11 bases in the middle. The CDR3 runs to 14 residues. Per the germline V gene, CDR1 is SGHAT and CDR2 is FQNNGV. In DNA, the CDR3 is TGTGCCAGCAGATTCAACAGGGACACCGGGGAGCTGTTTTTT. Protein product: CASRFNRDTGELFF.

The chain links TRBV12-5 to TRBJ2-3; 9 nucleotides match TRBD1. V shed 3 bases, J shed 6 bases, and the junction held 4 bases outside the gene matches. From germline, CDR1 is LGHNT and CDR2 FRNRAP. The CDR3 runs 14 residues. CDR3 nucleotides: TGTGCTAGTGGTTTTGGGACAGGGAGCGATACGCAGTATTTT. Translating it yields CASGFGTGSDTQYF.